The 7 T cell receptor beta chains listed next were all sequenced from one sample in a study of blood T cell repertoires in COVID-19. Here immunoSEQ multiplex PCR was the method, and the copy in TCRdb shows in-frame clones only, minus some. The sample lists some 350,000 clones; roughly 90% were seen once. Sequencing was done on a sample of peripheral blood. The source is a woman in her 70s with COVID-19, enrolled during active disease.

This sequence joins TRBV7-2 and TRBJ1-2; TRBD1 agrees at 8 bases. The CDR3 consists of 14 residues. The germline CDR1 and CDR2 sequences are SGHTA and FQGNSA. The V and J ends lost 5 bases and 4 bases, in that order; junction bases with no gene match: 6. The CDR3 nucleotides read TGTGCCAGCAGCCACACAGGGGGTAGCTATGGCTACACCTTC. This translates into CASSHTGGSYGYTF.

The chain links TRBV7-9 to TRBJ2-1, with D possibly matching TRBD1 (6 bases). V lost 5 bases to trimming and J lost 5 bases, with 16 bases between them. CDR3 length: 15 amino acids. The germline CDR1 and CDR2 sequences are SEHNR and FQNEAQ (reference sequence). The DNA for the CDR3 is TGTGCCAGCAGCCGGCCCGGGACACCTAACAATGAGCAGTTCTTC. Amino acids: CASSRPGTPNNEQFF. The entire variable domain, with the rest obtained from reference TRBV7-9 and TRBJ2-1, is as follows: DTGVSQNPRHKITKRGQNVTFRCDPISEHNRLYWYRQTLGQGPEFLTYFQNEAQLEKSRLLSDRFSAERPKGSFSTLEIQRTEQGDSAMYLCASSRPGTPNNEQFFGPGTRLTVL.

The chain joins TRBV6-5 to TRBJ1-5; D is uncertain. With 7 bases removed from V and 5 bases from J, the gap between germline ends came to 12 bases. The germline gives CDR1 MNHEY, CDR2 SVGAGI. This CDR3 region has 13 residues. The CDR3 reads CASNRLRDQPQHF. CDR3 nucleotide sequence: TGTGCCAGCAATAGACTGCGAGATCAGCCCCAGCATTTT.

The chain uses TRBV27 and TRBJ1-1; D unresolved. In germline, CDR1 is MNHEY, CDR2 SMNVEV (reference sequence). Trimming cost V 5 bases and J 10 bases, with 17 bases left between them. CDR3 length: 13 residues. The CDR3 reads CASSPLPVSGAFF. Here the CDR3 DNA reads TGTGCCAGCAGTCCCCTCCCCGTCAGTGGAGCTTTCTTT.

The chain has TRBV7-2 and TRBJ1-2; weak D call: TRBD1 (5 bases). This CDR3 is built from 14 residues. CDR1 is SGHTA and CDR2 is FQGNSA in the germline V gene. The ends were cut back, 1 base at V and 8 bases at J, with 14 bases in the middle. The CDR3 region has the DNA TGTGCCAGCAGCTTAGAACCCGGGGGAGGAGGCTACACCTTC. Protein sequence: CASSLEPGGGGYTF.

The chain carries TRBV7-2 and TRBJ1-2; the match to TRBD1 covers 7 bases. The length of the CDR3 is 14 residues. Germline trimming cut 5 bases from V and 6 bases from J; bases unmatched to any gene: 9. Looked up from germline, CDR1 is SGHTA and CDR2 is FQGNSA. The chain's CDR3 is CASSTPQGRDGYTF. The DNA for the CDR3 is TGTGCCAGCAGCACCCCACAGGGGCGCGATGGCTACACCTTC. Full variable domain (missing parts from reference TRBV7-2 and TRBJ1-2): GAGVSQSPSNKVTEKGKDVELRCDPISGHTALYWYRQSLGQGLEFLIYFQGNSAPDKSGLPSDRFSAERTGGSVSTLTIQRTQQEDSAVYLCASSTPQGRDGYTFGSGTRLTVV.

Note on this clone: This same CDR3 is encoded by further DNA sequences in the sample. The rearrangement uses TRBV5-1 and TRBJ1-1; TRBD1 matches 9 bases. Germline CDR1 reads SGHRS; CDR2 reads YFSETQ. CDR3 length equals 13 residues. The V segment lost 0 bases and the J segment 6 bases; nucleotides outside the gene matches: 0. CDR3 DNA sequence: TGCGCCAGCAGCTTGGGACAGGGGGCTGAAGCTTTCTTT. Its protein product is CASSLGQGAEAFF.